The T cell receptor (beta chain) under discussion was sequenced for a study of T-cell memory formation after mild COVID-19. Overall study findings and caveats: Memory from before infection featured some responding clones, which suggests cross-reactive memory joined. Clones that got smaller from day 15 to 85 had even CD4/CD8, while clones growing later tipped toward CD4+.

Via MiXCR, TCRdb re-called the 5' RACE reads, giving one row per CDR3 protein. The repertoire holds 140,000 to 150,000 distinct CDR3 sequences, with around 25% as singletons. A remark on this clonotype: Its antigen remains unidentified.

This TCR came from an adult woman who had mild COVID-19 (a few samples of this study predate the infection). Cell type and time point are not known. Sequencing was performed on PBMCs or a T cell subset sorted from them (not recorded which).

CDR3 sequence: CASSYSIPGVRGGYTF. For the CDR3, the DNA is TGTGCCAGCAGTTACTCGATCCCGGGAGTTAGGGGGGGCTACACCTTC. This sequence joins TRBV6-5 and TRBJ1-2; perhaps TRBD1 as D (6 bases). Trimming removed 0 bases at V and 8 bases at J, with 19 bases between. The germline V gene has CDR1 MNHEY and CDR2 SVGAGI. The CDR3 contains 16 residues.